The 23 T cell receptor beta chains given below trace back to one sample, sequenced in a study of vaccination and CD4 T cells after COVID-19. Their antigen targets remain unknown. Cultured CD4+ T cell DNA was sequenced using the Oncomine TCR Beta short-read assay. From the PCR reads, TCRdb called clonotypes with MiXCR, one entry per CDR3 protein. The sample has approximately 18,000 distinct CDR3 sequences, 53% seen once; the top ten hold more than 7%. Treatment here: roughly 11-day PBMC culture with coronavirus spike peptide pools or control peptides (ViraFEST assay). Sequencing used CD4+ T cells from blood, cultured in vitro, obtained before SARS-CoV-2 vaccination. These receptors all come from a human donor who had recovered from COVID-19.

The V gene is TRBV2, the J gene TRBJ2-1; D uncertain. CDR3 size: 15 residues. Germline CDR1 SNHLY, CDR2 FYNNEI. With 7 bases removed from V and 1 base from J, the gap between germline ends came to 14 bases. CDR3 sequence: CASNSRADSYNEQFF. CDR3 DNA sequence: TGTGCCAGCAACAGTAGGGCTGATTCCTACAATGAGCAGTTCTTC.

This clonotype was seen a handful of times. The chain links TRBV24-1 to TRBJ2-7; 7 bases are a match to TRBD1. Losses at the gene ends were 3 bases for V and 3 bases for J; bases not matched to a gene: 1. The CDR3 sequence is 13 residues long. Per the germline V gene, CDR1 is KGHDR and CDR2 is SFDVKD. The CDR3 DNA is TGTGCCACCAGTGATGGACAGGACTACGAGCAGTACTTC. This translates into CATSDGQDYEQYF.

This clonotype was observed a handful of times. The chain couples TRBV2 to TRBJ2-5; the D is unclear. Trimming pared 2 bases from V and 1 base from J, leaving 8 bases between. The CDR3 loop spans 14 amino acids. CDR1 SNHLY and CDR2 FYNNEI come from the germline V gene. CDR3 in DNA: TGTGCCAGCAGTGAAAGCCGGAGCCAAGAGACCCAGTACTTC. It specifies CASSESRSQETQYF. The full variable domain, completed using reference TRBV2 and TRBJ2-5, is EPEVTQTPSHQVTQMGQEVILRCVPISNHLYFYWYRQILGQKVEFLVSFYNNEISEKSEIFDDQFSVERPDGSNFTLKIRSTKLEDSAMYFCASSESRSQETQYFGPGTRLLVL.

The chain couples TRBV28 to TRBJ2-7; 8 nucleotides agree with TRBD1. V was clipped by 5 bases and J by 12 bases; unmatched bases: 9. The CDR3 runs to 12 residues. Germline V lookup: CDR1 MDHEN, CDR2 SYDVKM. The CDR3 sequence is CASSINRDRPYF. In nucleotides, the CDR3 is TGTGCCAGCAGTATAAACCGGGACAGGCCGTACTTC.

The chain couples TRBV2 to TRBJ1-5; a possible D gene is TRBD1 (6 bases). The V and J ends lost 7 bases and 3 bases respectively, with 10 bases between them. The CDR3 loop spans 13 amino acids. Germline CDR1 and CDR2: SNHLY and FYNNEI. CDR3 protein: CASIRDNNQPQHF. CDR3 DNA sequence: TGTGCCAGCATCAGGGACAACAATCAGCCCCAGCATTTT.

By frequency in the sample, this clonotype is medium-sized (0.01 to 0.1%). The chain carries TRBV20-1 and TRBJ2-7; TRBD2 aligns across 9 bases. With 6 bases clipped from V and 5 bases from J, the junction kept 8 bases outside the gene matches. The CDR3 sequence is 13 residues long. CDR1 is DFQATT and CDR2 is SNEGSKA in the germline V gene (reference sequence). In nucleotides, the CDR3 is TGCAGTGCCTCGGGGATAGCGGGGGACGAGCAGTACTTC. This translates into CSASGIAGDEQYF.

CDR3 nucleotide sequence: TGTGCCACCAGCAGAGATCCAGGCGCTGAAGCTTTCTTT. The encoded protein is CATSRDPGAEAFF. V is TRBV15 and J is TRBJ1-1; D unresolved. The CDR3 length is 13 residues. The germline V gene has CDR1 LNHNV and CDR2 YYDKDF (reference sequence). Trimming took off 0 bases at V and 6 bases at J, with 8 bases between the two ends.

The chain carries TRBV20-1 and TRBJ2-5, with 7 bases that match TRBD2. Germline V gives CDR1 DFQATT, CDR2 SNEGSKA (reference sequence). This CDR3 is 13 amino acids long. The V gene end was trimmed by 1 base and the J gene end by 3 bases; junction bases not matched to a gene: 2. The CDR3 here is CSARVLAEETQYF. The CDR3 bases are TGCAGTGCTAGAGTGCTAGCGGAAGAGACCCAGTACTTC.

This clonotype was observed a handful of times. The chain employs TRBV20-1 and TRBJ2-5; perhaps TRBD2 as D (7 bases). Germline V lookup: CDR1 DFQATT, CDR2 SNEGSKA (reference sequence). Trimming stripped 6 bases from V and 2 bases from J, with 13 bases between. CDR3 length: 13 amino acids. In nucleotides, the CDR3 is TGCAGTGCAGCGGGACAAACACAAGAGACCCAGTACTTC. Residues: CSAAGQTQETQYF.

Only one count was recorded for this clonotype. The chain links TRBV7-9 to TRBJ2-1; D is possibly TRBD2 (6 bases). Germline CDR1 reads SEHNR; CDR2 reads FQNEAQ (reference sequence). The V end was cut by 5 bases, the J end by 8 bases, with 16 bases between. This CDR3 region has 14 residues. Here the CDR3 reads CASSTGTYPHEQFF. The DNA of the CDR3 is TGTGCCAGCAGCACCGGGACTTATCCCCATGAGCAGTTCTTC.

V and J are TRBV20-1 and TRBJ1-2; D may be TRBD1 (6 bases). Between the trimmed V and J ends, which lost 2 bases and 3 bases, there was a span of 10 bases. There are 13 residues in the CDR3. Germline V gene sequence: CDR1 DFQATT, CDR2 SNEGSKA (reference sequence). The DNA of the CDR3 is TGCAGTGCTAGACCCGCAGGGGACTATGGCTACACCTTC. It encodes CSARPAGDYGYTF.

This sequence joins TRBV19 and TRBJ1-2, with D hard to call. V lost 3 bases and J lost 7, with 21 bases in between. This CDR3 comprises 16 residues. Germline V CDR1 and CDR2: LNHDA, SQIVND (reference sequence). This CDR3 reads CASSIGGPQAGGGYTF. The CDR3 DNA reads as TGTGCCAGTAGTATCGGAGGCCCTCAGGCGGGAGGTGGCTACACCTTC.

The genes are TRBV20-1 and TRBJ2-5; D might be TRBD2 (5 bases). Between the trimmed V and J ends, which lost 3 bases and 5 bases, there was a span of 22 bases. The CDR3 spans 16 residues. CDR1 DFQATT and CDR2 SNEGSKA come from the germline V gene (reference sequence). Here the CDR3 DNA reads TGCAGTGCTAGGGGTTTGCGAGGGTTATTGGAGGAGACCCAGTACTTC. This codes for CSARGLRGLLEETQYF.

The V gene is TRBV19, the J gene TRBJ2-7, with D perhaps matching TRBD1 or TRBD2 (5 bases each). The CDR3 covers 13 residues. Trimming shortened V by 5 bases and J by 2 bases, and 10 bases separated the two germline ends. CDR1 and CDR2 from the germline V gene are LNHDA and SQIVND (reference sequence). CDR3 nucleotides: TGTGCCAGTAGTGCCGGGGCACCCTACGAGCAGTACTTC. Its protein is CASSAGAPYEQYF. Filled out from reference TRBV19 and TRBJ2-7, the complete variable domain reads DGGITQSPKYLFRKEGQNVTLSCEQNLNHDAMYWYRQDPGQGLRLIYYSQIVNDFQKGDIAEGYSVSREKKESFPLTVTSAQKNPTAFYLCASSAGAPYEQYFGPGTRLTVT.

The chain combines TRBV2 with TRBJ1-2; D unclear. Germline V gene data show CDR1 as SNHLY and CDR2 as FYNNEI. Trimming cost V 6 bases and J 5 bases, with 10 bases left between them. The CDR3 extends over 12 amino acids. DNA of the CDR3: TGTGCCAGCAGGGTAGGGCTTTATGGCTACACCTTC. Translated: CASRVGLYGYTF.

This clonotype was detected only a few times. J is TRBJ2-3 and V is TRBV6-2 or TRBV6-3, with 7 bases lining up with TRBD2. The germline CDR1 and CDR2 sequences are MNHEY and SVGEGT. V gave up 7 bases and J gave up 1 base; unmatched junction bases: 11. The CDR3 is 16 residues long. CDR3: CASTGGAQSGTDTQYF. The CDR3 DNA sequence: TGTGCCAGCACGGGAGGAGCACAGAGTGGCACAGATACGCAGTATTTT.

This rearrangement joins TRBV19 to TRBJ2-1; 7 nucleotides agree with TRBD2. The CDR3 is 14 residues long. With 6 bases clipped from V and 0 bases from J, the junction kept 2 bases outside the gene matches. Per germline, CDR1 LNHDA and CDR2 SQIVND (reference sequence). CDR3 bases: TGTGCCAGTAGGGGCGGGAGCTCCTACAATGAGCAGTTCTTC. As protein: CASRGGSSYNEQFF.

There are a few counts of this clonotype. The V and J genes are TRBV20-1 and TRBJ1-1, with D maybe TRBD1 (6 bases). This CDR3 has 13 residues. CDR1 DFQATT and CDR2 SNEGSKA come from the germline V gene (reference sequence). The germline V and J ends were trimmed by 5 bases and 3 bases, with 13 bases remaining between them. The CDR3 DNA follows: TGCAGTGCTCCAGGGGAGGGGGACACTGAAGCTTTCTTT. Translating gives CSAPGEGDTEAFF.

The chain carries TRBV27 and TRBJ2-4, with 8 bases matching TRBD2. The germline gives CDR1 MNHEY, CDR2 SMNVEV (reference sequence). The V and J ends lost 2 bases and 7 bases, in that order; junction bases with no gene match: 4. There are 14 residues in the CDR3. CDR3 protein: CASSLAGGGNIQYF. CDR3 DNA: TGTGCCAGCAGTTTAGCGGGAGGTGGGAACATTCAGTACTTC.

The CDR3 protein is CASSFSGGDYGYTF. CDR3 nucleotides: TGCGCCAGCAGCTTTTCCGGCGGGGACTATGGCTACACCTTC. The chain is built from TRBV5-1 and TRBJ1-2; D gene uncertain. Trimming shortened V by 2 bases and J by 3 bases, and 11 bases separated the two germline ends. The CDR3 runs to 14 residues. Per germline, CDR1 SGHRS and CDR2 YFSETQ.

This clonotype was detected only a few times. This rearrangement joins TRBV27 to TRBJ2-5; 8 nucleotides align to TRBD2. Germline-derived CDR1 and CDR2 are MNHEY and SMNVEV (reference sequence). CDR3 length equals 15 residues. Trimming cost V 6 bases and J 1 base; bases outside gene matches: 7. DNA of the CDR3: TGTGCCAGCAGCCGTGATCTAGCGGGCCAAGAGACCCAGTACTTC. Protein product: CASSRDLAGQETQYF.

This clonotype was found a few times. V gene TRBV7-9 combines with J gene TRBJ1-2, with D possibly matching TRBD1 (5 bases). The CDR3 spans 16 residues. Germline assignment: CDR1 SEHNR and CDR2 FQNEAQ (reference sequence). The V gene lost 3 bases and the J gene lost 9 bases, with 23 bases spanning the gap. The CDR3 loop reads CASSLGGGGDLKRYTF. In DNA form, the CDR3 reads TGTGCCAGCAGCTTGGGGGGAGGAGGGGACTTAAAGCGCTACACCTTC.

The V and J genes are TRBV20-1 and TRBJ2-5, with a tentative D call TRBD1 (5 bases). This CDR3 comprises 16 residues. The V end lost 0 bases, the J end lost 3 bases, and 17 bases lay between the germline ends. Germline V gene data show CDR1 as DFQATT and CDR2 as SNEGSKA (reference sequence). The CDR3 sequence: CSARDPTGAPEETQYF. CDR3 bases: TGCAGTGCTAGAGATCCTACAGGAGCCCCCGAAGAGACCCAGTACTTC.